This T cell receptor (beta chain) was sequenced during a study of cytomegalovirus exposure and HLA in healthy donors. About the study: Per a later analysis, the approximately 690 first-cohort and fewer than 150 validation repertoires shared one platform. Overall study findings and caveats: According to a subsequent analysis, TCR clusters from the first cohort were inclined to appear together in the 120 validation repertoires. As confirmed in vitro, a few CMV-associated chains were specific for CMV antigens.

A note on this clone: Its antigen is unidentified.

The V segment lost 4 bases and the J segment 2 bases; nucleotides outside the gene matches: 5. CDR3 length equals 16 residues. Germline-derived CDR1 and CDR2 are SGHTA and FQGNSA. Generated by immunoSEQ multiplex PCR, the TCRdb table keeps only in-frame clones and is missing some. The data contain about 54,000 clones, approximately 89% of them singletons. The validation cohort, a group of more than 100 subjects, included the donors and was separate from the approximately 680-subject first cohort. The sequenced sample consisted of PBMCs. The chain is built from TRBV7-2 and TRBJ2-7; TRBD2 agrees at 13 bases. The clonotype originates from a woman aged 18-29 years in good health and CMV-seropositive. The CDR3 spells CASSSEGTSGTYEQYF. CDR3 DNA: TGTGCCAGCAGCTCCGAGGGGACTAGCGGGACCTACGAGCAGTACTTC.